Following are 29 T cell receptor beta chains from one sample sequenced in a study of shared clonotypes between healthy human individuals (dated by TCRdb to between 2020 and 2021). CD8 naive samples were obtained by positive selection for CCR7 among CD45RO-negative cells, yielding a CD45RA+CCR7+ population from which TemRA cells were excluded. Receptors were amplified or captured by the immunoSEQ multiplex PCR assay. Not all clones reach the TCRdb copy of this immuneACCESS table, which keeps in-frame sequences only. Checked studies attribute under half of the gap to unresolved V genes and leave the rest unexplained. This sample has roughly 590,000 clones in its table, and roughly 96% of those were observed once. The ten largest clones take up roughly 0.1% of the sample. Sequences were obtained from naive CD8+ T cells sorted from blood. Read against the paper, the sample's cell subset or site label means: CD45RA+CCR7+. These receptors were obtained from a woman aged 30 to 39 in good health.

This clone showed up just a few times. The chain employs TRBV2 and TRBJ2-1, with D perhaps TRBD2 (6 bases). Germline-derived CDR1 and CDR2 are SNHLY and FYNNEI. The CDR3 is 15 amino acids. V was trimmed by 2 bases and J by 5 bases, leaving 13 bases between them. The CDR3 region is CASSESGGYNNEQFF. The CDR3 bases are TGTGCCAGCAGTGAATCCGGGGGTTACAACAATGAGCAGTTCTTC.

The J gene is TRBJ2-7, the V gene TRBV7-9; 9 positions match TRBD2. The CDR3 extends over 14 amino acids. Germline lookup yields CDR1 SEHNR and CDR2 FQNEAQ (reference sequence). Unmatched junction bases numbered 7, after V lost 4 bases and J lost 6 bases. DNA for the CDR3: TGTGCCAGCAGCTCCCTAGGGACTAGCTTCGAGCAGTACTTC. Translated: CASSSLGTSFEQYF.

The chain combines TRBV5-6 with TRBJ1-3, with D possibly being TRBD1 (5 bases). Germline V CDR1 and CDR2: SGHDT, YYEEEE. Trimming took off 4 bases at V and 0 bases at J, with 14 bases between the two ends. The CDR3 sequence is 16 residues long. The CDR3 is CASSSRDWSSGNTIYF. The DNA of the CDR3 is TGTGCCAGCAGCAGCCGGGACTGGAGCTCTGGAAACACCATATATTTT.

This sequence joins TRBV30 and TRBJ2-5, with 7 bases matching TRBD1. The DNA end favors TRBJ2-7, so the J call may be wrong. Per the germline V gene, CDR1 is GTSNPN and CDR2 is SVGIG (reference sequence). The CDR3 extends over 15 amino acids. This CDR3 is CAWSSATGQSLEQYF. The CDR3 DNA reads TGTGCCTGGAGTTCCGCGACGGGACAGTCTCTCGAGCAGTACTTC.

This clone occurred a few times. The V and J genes are TRBV9 and TRBJ1-4; D gene unclear. Germline lookup yields CDR1 SGDLS and CDR2 YYNGEE. Trimming took off 2 bases at V and 0 bases at J, with 14 bases between the two ends. The CDR3 covers 17 residues. CDR3 amino acids: CASSVLESPATNEKLFF. CDR3 in DNA: TGTGCCAGCAGCGTTCTGGAGTCTCCTGCAACTAATGAAAAACTGTTTTTT.

The chain uses TRBV6-5 and TRBJ2-1; 9 nucleotides match TRBD2. Germline V gene sequence: CDR1 MNHEY, CDR2 SVGAGI. The CDR3 length is 14 residues. The V gene end was trimmed by 6 bases and the J gene end by 7 bases; junction bases not matched to a gene: 7. CDR3 in amino acids: CASSRALAGNEQFF. The CDR3 DNA reads TGTGCCAGCAGCCGGGCACTAGCGGGTAATGAGCAGTTCTTC.

This clone has more than one count but fewer than ten. V usage is TRBV19 and J usage is TRBJ1-1; D is unclear. The CDR3 has 14 residues. CDR1 and CDR2 from the germline V gene are LNHDA and SQIVND (reference sequence). Trimming took 2 bases from V and 1 from J, leaving 8 bases between them. CDR3 region: CASSIREQNTEAFF. CDR3 DNA sequence: TGTGCCAGTAGTATAAGGGAGCAGAACACTGAAGCTTTCTTT.

The chain recombines TRBV13 with TRBJ2-5, with D unclear. Germline assignment: CDR1 PRHDT and CDR2 FYEKMQ (reference sequence). The CDR3 covers 14 residues. V dropped 0 bases and J dropped 3 bases, with 8 bases sitting between them. The CDR3 reads CASSLGGLKETQYF. The CDR3 nucleotides read TGTGCCAGCAGCTTAGGAGGGCTGAAAGAGACCCAGTACTTC.

The chain combines TRBV7-9 with TRBJ1-2; 8 bases map to TRBD1. Germline V gene data show CDR1 as SEHNR and CDR2 as FQNEAQ (reference sequence). The CDR3 contains 15 residues. J gave up 3 bases and V 5 bases, and 8 bases lay outside the gene matches. CDR3 protein: CASSSFGQGDYGYTF. Here the CDR3 DNA reads TGTGCCAGCAGCAGTTTCGGACAGGGCGACTATGGCTACACCTTC.

Turning to this clone: Other DNA sequences of this sample code for an identical CDR3. This sequence joins TRBV27 and TRBJ2-7, with D hard to call. The germline gives CDR1 MNHEY, CDR2 SMNVEV (reference sequence). The CDR3 contains 11 residues. The ends were cut back, 5 bases at V and 1 base at J, with 3 bases in the middle. CDR3 in amino acids: CASSPSYEQYF. The CDR3 coding sequence is TGTGCCAGCAGTCCTTCCTACGAGCAGTACTTC.

The chain has TRBV28 and TRBJ2-7, with 14 bases lining up with TRBD2. The CDR3 is made up of 15 amino acids. Germline V gene lookup returns CDR1 MDHEN and CDR2 SYDVKM. The V gene end was trimmed by 5 bases and the J gene end by 4 bases; junction bases not matched to a gene: 4. The CDR3 reads CASSIGLAGGYEQYF. The CDR3 DNA sequence: TGTGCCAGCAGTATCGGACTAGCGGGAGGATACGAGCAGTACTTC.

The CDR3 loop reads CASSLGQALIIQETQYF. The DNA of the CDR3 is TGTGCCAGCAGTTTAGGGCAGGCTCTAATTATTCAAGAGACCCAGTACTTC. This chain joins TRBV28 and TRBJ2-5; D unclear. The CDR3 is 17 residues long. From germline, CDR1 is MDHEN and CDR2 SYDVKM. With 2 bases removed from V and 2 bases from J, the gap between germline ends came to 18 bases.

The chain joins TRBV14 to TRBJ2-7; 11 nucleotides line up with TRBD2. V gave up 4 bases and J gave up 6 bases; unmatched junction bases: 8. CDR1 SGHDN and CDR2 FVKESK come from the germline V gene. The CDR3 spans 15 residues. This CDR3 is CASSPERLAGSEQYF. The DNA of the CDR3 is TGTGCCAGCAGCCCCGAAAGACTAGCGGGGAGCGAGCAGTACTTC.

The chain employs TRBV21-1 and TRBJ2-7. TRBV21-1 is a known pseudogene. This CDR3 is built from 15 residues. Written as DNA, the CDR3 is TGTGCCAGCAGCAAAGCGGCCGGAAGCTCCTACGAGCAGTACTTC. Translation gives CASSKAAGSSYEQYF.

The chain uses TRBV5-8 and TRBJ2-1; a possible D gene is TRBD2 (6 bases). Per germline, CDR1 SGHTS and CDR2 YDEGEE. The CDR3 covers 14 residues. Trimming cost V 7 bases and J 4 bases, with 15 bases left between them. CDR3 sequence reads: CASPRGGGYNEQFF. The DNA of the CDR3 is TGTGCCAGCCCCCGGGGAGGAGGATACAATGAGCAGTTCTTC.

Points on this clone: No DNA is shown, since the ends of the CDR3 on it are uncertain; the CDR3 is the one TCRdb lists. The chain links TRBV6-4 to TRBJ2-1; TRBD2 is the table's D call, not checked against the DNA. The CDR3 sequence runs 16 residues, both termini included. Germline lookup yields CDR1 MRHNA and CDR2 SNTAGT. The CDR3 spells CASSDSSRDFGNEQFF.

The gene calls are TRBV28 and TRBJ2-7; TRBD2 aligns across 8 bases. This CDR3 is built from 15 residues. With V trimmed by 7 bases and J by 6 bases, 14 bases remained unmatched. In germline, CDR1 is MDHEN, CDR2 SYDVKM. The CDR3 loop is CASTSRGLGFSEQYF. Written as DNA, the CDR3 is TGTGCCAGCACCTCAAGGGGACTAGGGTTTTCCGAGCAGTACTTC.

This clone was recorded only once. The chain couples TRBV7-9 to TRBJ2-7; D could derive from TRBD1 or TRBD2 (5 bases each). CDR1 is SEHNR and CDR2 is FQNEAQ in the germline V gene (reference sequence). With 4 bases removed from V and 2 bases from J, the gap between germline ends came to 18 bases. This CDR3 region has 16 residues. The CDR3 DNA is TGTGCCAGCAGCTCCCATGGGACCAGGGCCGCCTACGAGCAGTACTTC. Translation: CASSSHGTRAAYEQYF.

The rearrangement joins TRBV7-9 to TRBJ1-1; 9 nucleotides match TRBD1. The CDR3 totals 16 residues. The V segment lost 5 bases and the J segment 0 bases; nucleotides outside the gene matches: 7. The germline CDR1 and CDR2 sequences are SEHNR and FQNEAQ (reference sequence). The chain's CDR3 is CASSPGQGRMNTEAFF. The CDR3, as DNA: TGTGCCAGCAGCCCCGGACAGGGGAGGATGAACACTGAAGCTTTCTTT. The variable domain in full, completed from reference TRBV7-9 and TRBJ1-1, reads DTGVSQNPRHKITKRGQNVTFRCDPISEHNRLYWYRQTLGQGPEFLTYFQNEAQLEKSRLLSDRFSAERPKGSFSTLEIQRTEQGDSAMYLCASSPGQGRMNTEAFFGQGTRLTVV.

The rearrangement links TRBV7-6 to TRBJ2-1; 9 nucleotides agree with TRBD2. V was pared by 4 bases and J by 0 bases, with 13 bases of the junction left unmatched. The germline V gene encodes CDR1 SGHVS and CDR2 FNYEAQ. The CDR3 is 19 amino acids. Here the CDR3 reads CASSSRSVSSGASYNEQFF. The CDR3 DNA reads TGTGCCAGCAGCTCAAGATCAGTGTCTAGCGGGGCCTCCTACAATGAGCAGTTCTTC.

This chain links TRBV5-1 with TRBJ2-7; 10 nucleotides match TRBD2. The junction had 14 bases not matched to a gene; V was cut back by 4 bases and J by 4 bases. Germline CDR1 and CDR2: SGHRS and YFSETQ. This CDR3 is 17 amino acids long. The DNA for the CDR3 is TGCGCCAGCAGCGCGCTAAAACCGGGACTAGCGATATACGAGCAGTACTTC. As protein: CASSALKPGLAIYEQYF.

The V and J genes are TRBV30 and TRBJ2-7; unclear D gene. V lost 1 base to trimming and J lost 2 bases, with 9 bases between them. This CDR3 spans 13 amino acids. Germline values: CDR1 GTSNPN, CDR2 SVGIG (reference sequence). Here the CDR3 reads CAWSASETYEQYF. The CDR3 DNA reads as TGTGCCTGGAGTGCGTCGGAGACCTACGAGCAGTACTTC.

In its sample, this clone was seen once. The gene calls are TRBV30 and TRBJ1-1; the match to TRBD1 covers 9 bases. V was clipped by 4 bases and J by 1 base; unmatched bases: 4. The germline CDR1 and CDR2 sequences are GTSNPN and SVGIG (reference sequence). This CDR3 comprises 14 residues. The DNA of the CDR3 is TGTGCCTGGATGGACAGGGGAAAGAACACTGAAGCTTTCTTT. Translated, it gives CAWMDRGKNTEAFF.

This rearrangement joins TRBV15 to TRBJ2-7; D gene uncertain. The germline V gene has CDR1 LNHNV and CDR2 YYDKDF (reference sequence). This CDR3 region has 15 residues. The V gene lost 1 base and the J gene lost 2 bases, with 12 bases spanning the gap. In DNA, the CDR3 is TGTGCCACCAGCAGAGGGATTATCCGGCCCTACGAGCAGTACTTC. Its protein is CATSRGIIRPYEQYF.

The genes are TRBV29-1 and TRBJ2-1; 7 bases agree with TRBD2. This CDR3 region has 15 residues. The germline gives CDR1 SQVTM, CDR2 ANQGSEA. J was trimmed by 0 bases and V by 6 bases; bases with no gene match: 8. CDR3 residues: CSVILAESSYNEQFF. The CDR3 DNA sequence: TGCAGCGTCATCCTAGCGGAGTCCTCCTACAATGAGCAGTTCTTC.

The rearrangement links TRBV15 to TRBJ2-5; D unclear. Germline V gives CDR1 LNHNV, CDR2 YYDKDF (reference sequence). V lost 8 bases to trimming and J lost 1 base, with 11 bases between them. The CDR3 has 13 residues. The CDR3 spells CATAGAIQETQYF. CDR3 DNA: TGTGCCACCGCTGGAGCAATCCAAGAGACCCAGTACTTC.

The rearrangement joins TRBV19 to TRBJ2-6; D possibly corresponds to TRBD1 (6 bases). With 4 bases removed from V and 0 bases from J, the gap between germline ends came to 7 bases. CDR3 length equals 15 residues. The germline CDR1 and CDR2 sequences are LNHDA and SQIVND (reference sequence). As DNA, the CDR3 is TGTGCCAGTAGTAGGGGGCTCTCTGGGGCCAACGTCCTGACTTTC. It is translated as CASSRGLSGANVLTF. The full variable domain, completed using reference TRBV19 and TRBJ2-6, is DGGITQSPKYLFRKEGQNVTLSCEQNLNHDAMYWYRQDPGQGLRLIYYSQIVNDFQKGDIAEGYSVSREKKESFPLTVTSAQKNPTAFYLCASSRGLSGANVLTFGAGSRLTVL.

This clone has only one observation. The chain recombines TRBV11-2 with TRBJ2-5; D gene unclear. Between the trimmed V and J ends, which lost 5 bases and 3 bases, there was a span of 13 bases. The V gene's germline CDR1 is SGHAT and CDR2 FQNNGV. This CDR3 has 14 amino acids. CDR3 bases: TGTGCCAGCAGCCCCGGACGGTACGAAGAGACCCAGTACTTC. Residues: CASSPGRYEETQYF.

The chain has TRBV7-8 and TRBJ1-1; maybe TRBD1 (6 bases). The CDR3 length is 16 residues. Deletions cut 7 bases from V and 3 bases from J, with 21 bases between. Germline lookup yields CDR1 SGHVS and CDR2 FQNEAQ. CDR3 residues: CASTSSPRKGDTEAFF. The CDR3 DNA sequence: TGTGCCAGCACCTCGAGTCCCAGAAAGGGGGACACTGAAGCTTTCTTT.